This T cell receptor beta chain was captured by sequencing in a study of T-cell memory formation after mild COVID-19. Constant-segment primers were used for 5'RACE, and the resulting TCR alpha and TCR beta cDNA libraries carried sample barcodes and UMIs. MiXCR was run by TCRdb on the 5' RACE reads, yielding one entry per CDR3 protein. The sample lists about 290,000 distinct CDR3 sequences; 15% were seen once. With regard to this clonotype: Its antigen is not known.

General observations from the study: Memory cells collected pre-infection included some clones that later responded, suggesting cross-reactive memory joined. CD4+ contracting clones lay mainly in CM and EM, CD8+ ones in EMRA.

This CDR3 contains 12 residues. The material sequenced was PBMCs or a T cell subset sorted from them (not recorded which). The V call is TRBV21-1, the J call TRBJ2-7. TRBV21-1 is a recognized pseudogene. The receptor's source is a man aged 18 to 30 who had mild COVID-19 (a few samples of this study predate the infection). Cell type and time point are not known. The CDR3 region is CASSSDKTEQYV. CDR3 nucleotide sequence: TGTGCCAGCAGCTCCGACAAAACGGAGCAGTACGTC.